A selection of T cell receptor beta chains follows, all from one sample in a study of blood T cell repertoires in COVID-19. Data came from immunoSEQ multiplex PCR; TCRdb stores just in-frame clones and leaves some out. The profile shows some 100,000 clones, roughly 86% of them singletons. Sequencing used peripheral blood. These receptors were obtained from a man aged 50 to 59 with acute or convalescent COVID-19. CDR3s include the opening cysteine and the closing phenylalanine or tryptophan. Fields, in order: CDR3 DNA, CDR3 protein, D gene, J gene, V gene, clone size. The D gene is left open where the match is weak. Clone size appears in some rows only: once, few, many, or a class for an expanded clone.

TGCGCCAGCAGCCGGGACAGATCCTATGAAAAACTGTTTTTT | CASSRDRSYEKLFF | TRBD1 | TRBJ1-4 | TRBV5-1 | NA
TGTGCCAGCAGGTACGGACTGATGAACACTGAAGCTTTCTTT | CASRYGLMNTEAFF | NA | TRBJ1-1 | TRBV3-1/TRBV3-2 | NA
TGTGCCAGCAGCTTGTATCAGGCGAACACTGAAGCTTTCTTT | CASSLYQANTEAFF | NA | TRBJ1-1 | TRBV5-4 | NA
TGTGCCAGCATAGACAGGAACACTGAAGCTTTCTTT | CASIDRNTEAFF | NA | TRBJ1-1 | TRBV7-9 | NA
TGTGCCAGCAGTGAAGTGGGCAGCAGCACAGATACGCAGTATTTT | CASSEVGSSTDTQYF | NA | TRBJ2-3 | TRBV6-1 | NA
TGTGCCAGCAGCCAGGCGGGGAGACGGCAGCCCCAGCATTTT | CASSQAGRRQPQHF | NA | TRBJ1-5 | TRBV7-9 | NA
TGTGCCAGCAGCGTATCTCTGGGGGCCGAGAAGCAGTACTTC | CASSVSLGAEKQYF | NA | TRBJ2-7 | TRBV9 | NA
TGTGCCAGCAGTGTCTGGACTAGCGGGAGGGGGGTCAATGAGCAGTTCTTC | CASSVWTSGRGVNEQFF | TRBD2 | TRBJ2-1 | TRBV6-1 | NA
TGTGCCAGCAGTGATCTCGGGGGACTTAGCTCTGGAAACACCATATATTTT | CASSDLGGLSSGNTIYF | NA | TRBJ1-3 | TRBV6-1 | NA
TGCGCCAGCAGTCAATGGCGACAGGACCCCGTTATCAATCAGCCCCAGCATTTT | CASSQWRQDPVINQPQHF | NA | TRBJ1-5 | TRBV23-1 | NA
TGTGCCTGGAGGCCGGGGGGGGTTTATAATTCACCCCTCCACTTT | CAWRPGGVYNSPLHF | NA | TRBJ1-6 | TRBV30 | NA
TGCGCCAGCAGCATATCGGGGTCGATGAACACTGAAGCTTTCTTT | CASSISGSMNTEAFF | NA | TRBJ1-1 | TRBV5-1 | NA
TGCGCCAGCATCCGACTAGCGGGAGTCAATGAGCAGTTCTTC | CASIRLAGVNEQFF | TRBD2 | TRBJ2-1 | TRBV10-2 | NA
TGTGCCAGCGCGGGTGGGACCGGGGAGCTGTTTTTT | CASAGGTGELFF | NA | TRBJ2-2 | TRBV12-3/TRBV12-4 | NA
TGTGCCAGCAGCTTACAGGGAGGTAGAGCTGGAAACACCATATATTTT | CASSLQGGRAGNTIYF | NA | TRBJ1-3 | TRBV7-2 | few
TGTGCCTGGAGTGTACCTGGACATGGCAATGAAAAACTGTTTTTT | CAWSVPGHGNEKLFF | NA | TRBJ1-4 | TRBV30 | NA
TGTGCCAGCAGCTTAGCCCCAGGGGGAGCCCTCAATGAGCAGTTCTTC | CASSLAPGGALNEQFF | TRBD1 | TRBJ2-1 | TRBV7-9 | NA
TGTGCCAGCAGCGTGCAACAGGGGGCAAGCTCTGGAAACACCATATATTTT | CASSVQQGASSGNTIYF | TRBD1 | TRBJ1-3 | TRBV9 | NA
TGCGCCAGCAGCCTAAGCCCCAGGGGGTTGGAGACCCAGTACTTC | CASSLSPRGLETQYF | TRBD1 | TRBJ2-5 | TRBV5-1 | NA
TGTGCCACCGGACAGGGGGCAAACTATGGCTACACCTTC | CATGQGANYGYTF | TRBD1 | TRBJ1-2 | TRBV15 | NA
TGTGCCAGCAGCTGGAGGACCAGTTTGGTAGATACGCAGTATTTT | CASSWRTSLVDTQYF | NA | TRBJ2-3 | TRBV5-5 | NA
TGTGCCAGCAGTTTATCGATTAGAATAGGGGGATTGAACACTGAAGCTTTCTTT | CASSLSIRIGGLNTEAFF | NA | TRBJ1-1 | TRBV28 | NA
TGTGCCAGCAGCCGGAGACAGGGGAGGGACACTGAAGCTTTCTTT | CASSRRQGRDTEAFF | TRBD1 | TRBJ1-1 | TRBV7-9 | NA
TGTGCCAGCTCACCGGGACTAGCGGGAGGCGGGTTCTTC | CASSPGLAGGGFF | TRBD2 | TRBJ2-1 | TRBV18 | NA
TGTGCCAGCTCACCCTTTGACGGGGAAGCTTTCTTT | CASSPFDGEAFF | NA | TRBJ1-1 | TRBV18 | NA